The 28 T cell receptor beta chains in this list originate from one sample, sequenced in a study of cytomegalovirus exposure and HLA in healthy donors. A multiplex PCR was run with 60 Vbeta primers and 13 Jbeta primers. Sequenced by immunoSEQ multiplex PCR; TCRdb stores in-frame clones only, minus some. The table shows over 130,000 clones, with about 61% occurring only once. The source material was PBMCs. These receptor sequences come from a male donor in good health and CMV-seronegative.

The rearrangement uses TRBV5-1 and TRBJ2-1, with TRBD1 identical over 8 bases. Germline trimming cut 5 bases from V and 4 bases from J; bases unmatched to any gene: 8. The CDR3 loop spans 15 amino acids. Per the germline V gene, CDR1 is SGHRS and CDR2 is YFSETQ. CDR3 sequence: CASRPGQGPYNEQFF. CDR3 coding DNA: TGCGCCAGCAGACCTGGACAGGGACCTTACAATGAGCAGTTCTTC.

The chain is built from TRBV9 and TRBJ1-4; 7 positions match TRBD1. CDR1 is SGDLS and CDR2 is YYNGEE in the germline V gene. The CDR3 is made up of 14 amino acids. The V segment lost 3 bases and the J segment 8 bases; nucleotides outside the gene matches: 7. CDR3 sequence (DNA): TGTGCCAGCAGCGCCGGGTCAGGGGGAGAAAAACTGTTTTTT. It codes for CASSAGSGGEKLFF. Complete variable domain (other parts from reference TRBV9 and TRBJ1-4): DSGVTQTPKHLITATGQRVTLRCSPRSGDLSVYWYQQSLDQGLQFLIQYYNGEERAKGNILERFSAQQFPDLHSELNLSSLELGDSALYFCASSAGSGGEKLFFGSGTQLSVL.

As concerns this clone: This specimen includes other DNA sequences encoding the same CDR3. The chain carries TRBV5-6 and TRBJ1-1; 12 bases are shared with TRBD1. V dropped 3 bases and J dropped 0; count of bases not matched to a gene: 6. The CDR3 totals 17 residues. From germline, CDR1 is SGHDT and CDR2 YYEEEE. CDR3: CASSWGTGGGMNTEAFF. The CDR3 DNA reads as TGTGCCAGCAGCTGGGGGACAGGGGGCGGAATGAACACTGAAGCTTTCTTT.

The rearrangement uses TRBV6-1 and TRBJ1-2; the D is unclear. V dropped 2 bases and J dropped 4 bases, with 11 bases sitting between them. The CDR3 has 14 residues. Germline V gives CDR1 MNHNS, CDR2 SASEGT. CDR3 sequence reads: CASSESLEVYGYTF. DNA for the CDR3: TGTGCCAGCAGTGAATCTCTAGAGGTCTATGGCTACACCTTC.

This rearrangement joins TRBV13 to TRBJ2-3; D possibly corresponds to TRBD2 (5 bases). The CDR3 has 15 residues. Germline CDR1 and CDR2: PRHDT and FYEKMQ (reference sequence). The V gene lost 4 bases and the J gene lost 2 bases, with 13 bases spanning the gap. The CDR3 reads CASSSPPGNTDTQYF. The CDR3 coding sequence is TGTGCCAGCAGCTCCCCTCCCGGGAACACAGATACGCAGTATTTT.

The V and J genes are TRBV9 and TRBJ2-7, with 9 nucleotides matching TRBD1. Germline-derived CDR1 and CDR2 are SGDLS and YYNGEE. Germline trimming cut 2 bases from V and 2 bases from J; bases unmatched to any gene: 11. The CDR3 length is 17 residues. The CDR3 spells CASSVSGQGSGPYEQYF. CDR3 DNA sequence: TGTGCCAGCAGCGTCTCGGGACAGGGATCCGGACCCTACGAGCAGTACTTC.

Comment on this clone: One end of the junction is discordant with germline, which a read error may explain. The chain's CDR3 is CAGSPNYRWTNEKLFF. The CDR3 bases are TGTGCCGGCAGCCCAAATTACCGGTGGACTAATGAAAAACTGTTTTTT. The chain uses TRBV11-1 and TRBJ1-4; D call uncertain. This CDR3 region has 16 residues. Germline V gene lookup returns CDR1 SGHAT and CDR2 FQDESV (reference sequence).

The chain is built from TRBV5-1 and TRBJ2-5; 11 bases are shared with TRBD2. This CDR3 is built from 14 residues. The J segment lost 5 bases and the V segment lost 2 bases, leaving 2 bases of the junction unmatched. The germline V gene encodes CDR1 SGHRS and CDR2 YFSETQ. The CDR3 bases are TGCGCCAGCAGCTTCTGGACTAGCGGGGAGACCCAGTACTTC. This encodes CASSFWTSGETQYF.

Only one count was recorded for this clone. The chain has TRBV5-1 and TRBJ2-3, with 7 bases lining up with TRBD2. The CDR3 runs 14 residues. V lost 1 base and J lost 4; bases outside the gene matches: 3. Per germline, CDR1 SGHRS and CDR2 YFSETQ. CDR3 loop: CASSLLGGADTQYF. Written as DNA, the CDR3 is TGCGCCAGCAGCTTGTTGGGGGGGGCAGATACGCAGTATTTT.

The gene calls are TRBV5-1 and TRBJ2-1, with a tentative D call TRBD1 (5 bases). Germline values: CDR1 SGHRS, CDR2 YFSETQ. The CDR3 runs to 13 residues. V was clipped by 7 bases and J by 0 bases, with 8 bases between them. DNA of the CDR3: TGCGCCAGCCAAGGGGACTCCTACAATGAGCAGTTCTTC. Amino acid sequence: CASQGDSYNEQFF.

V gene TRBV29-1 combines with J gene TRBJ1-4, with a possible D match to TRBD1 (5 bases). CDR1 is SQVTM and CDR2 is ANQGSEA in the germline V gene. The CDR3 runs to 16 residues. V gave up 0 bases and J gave up 0 bases, with 11 bases separating them. The CDR3, as DNA: TGCAGCGTTGAAGACCCGGACATCGCAACTAATGAAAAACTGTTTTTT. Encoded protein: CSVEDPDIATNEKLFF.

The chain carries TRBV19 and TRBJ1-5; D unclear. This CDR3 region has 14 residues. V was pared by 5 bases and J by 2 bases, with 10 bases between. Per the germline V gene, CDR1 is LNHDA and CDR2 is SQIVND (reference sequence). The CDR3 region is CASSQQRGNQPQHF. The CDR3 DNA reads TGTGCCAGTAGTCAACAACGGGGCAATCAGCCCCAGCATTTT.

V gene TRBV28 combines with J gene TRBJ1-2; possible D gene TRBD1, 5 bases. Germline V gene sequence: CDR1 MDHEN, CDR2 SYDVKM. The CDR3 is 14 residues long. Trimming left V 6 bases short and J 2 bases short, with 13 bases between. The CDR3 nucleotides read TGTGCCAGCAGACGAGGTGGGGGGAACTATGGCTACACCTTC. Its translation is CASRRGGGNYGYTF.

Only one count was recorded for this clone. The V gene is TRBV18, the J gene TRBJ2-2; 8 bases are shared with TRBD1. The germline V gene encodes CDR1 KGHSH and CDR2 LQKENI. The CDR3 is made up of 16 amino acids. V dropped 8 bases and J dropped 1; count of bases not matched to a gene: 9. The CDR3 DNA reads as TGTGCCAGCCCTCGATCGGGGACAGGGAACACCGGGGAGCTGTTTTTT. Translation gives CASPRSGTGNTGELFF.

This chain connects TRBV6-1 to TRBJ2-7; 10 bases match TRBD2. Trimming removed 6 bases from V and 5 bases from J; junction bases left unmatched: 7. The length of the CDR3 is 14 residues. CDR1 is MNHNS and CDR2 is SASEGT in the germline V gene. CDR3 loop: CASRISGGFHEQYF. The CDR3 nucleotides are TGTGCCAGCAGAATTAGCGGGGGGTTTCACGAGCAGTACTTC.

The gene calls are TRBV19 and TRBJ2-1, with 8 bases matching TRBD1. The CDR3 consists of 17 residues. From germline, CDR1 is LNHDA and CDR2 SQIVND (reference sequence). V was pared by 3 bases and J by 0 bases, with 7 bases of the junction left unmatched. CDR3 nucleotides: TGTGCCAGTAGTATTAGACAGGGGTCAAGCTCCTACAATGAGCAGTTCTTC. Protein: CASSIRQGSSSYNEQFF.

The chain recombines TRBV6-5 with TRBJ1-2; 10 bases line up with TRBD1. CDR3 length equals 13 residues. The V gene end was trimmed by 5 bases and the J gene end by 5 bases; junction bases not matched to a gene: 2. Germline V gene data show CDR1 as MNHEY and CDR2 as SVGAGI. The CDR3 loop is CASSRDRGYGYTF. As DNA, the CDR3 is TGTGCCAGCAGTAGGGACAGGGGTTATGGCTACACCTTC.

The CDR3 region is CAISADRRATGELFF. In nucleotides, the CDR3 is TGTGCCATCAGTGCCGACAGGCGGGCGACCGGGGAGCTGTTTTTT. The chain combines TRBV10-3 with TRBJ2-2; D perhaps matches TRBD1 (6 bases). CDR1 and CDR2 from the germline V gene are ENHRY and SYGVKD. The CDR3 sequence is 15 residues long. Trimming took 4 bases from V and 5 from J, leaving 14 bases between them.

The rearrangement joins TRBV6-4 to TRBJ2-2; 10 bases match TRBD1. Germline assignment: CDR1 MRHNA and CDR2 SNTAGT. The CDR3 is 15 residues long. Germline trimming cut 6 bases from V and 6 bases from J; bases unmatched to any gene: 7. CDR3 bases: TGTGCCAGCAGCCCCGGACAGGGGGAAGCCGGGGAGCTGTTTTTT. Amino acids: CASSPGQGEAGELFF.

The CDR3 nucleotides are TGCGCCAGCAGCTGGACTGCCACAGGGGCCTACGAGCAGTACTTC. Translated, it gives CASSWTATGAYEQYF. V usage is TRBV5-1 and J usage is TRBJ2-7, with 7 nucleotides matching TRBD1. The CDR3 is 15 residues long. Per the germline V gene, CDR1 is SGHRS and CDR2 is YFSETQ. V shed 3 bases, J shed 2 bases, and the junction held 8 bases outside the gene matches.

A remark on this clone: A read error may account for a junction end that differs from germline. This sequence joins TRBV7-6 and TRBJ2-3; D gene unclear. CDR1 SGHVS and CDR2 FNYEAQ come from the germline V gene. The length of the CDR3 is 13 residues. CDR3 bases: TGTGCCAGCGGCTTAACTATCACAGATACGCAGTATTTT. Amino acid sequence: CASGLTITDTQYF.

The chain is built from TRBV5-1 and TRBJ2-5; TRBD2 aligns across 8 bases. The CDR3 covers 16 residues. CDR1 SGHRS and CDR2 YFSETQ come from the germline V gene. V lost 2 bases to trimming and J lost 5 bases; unmatched junction nucleotides: 11. The CDR3 sequence is CASSLMYGGARETQYF. CDR3 bases: TGCGCCAGCAGCTTAATGTACGGGGGGGCCCGGGAGACCCAGTACTTC.

This chain joins TRBV14 and TRBJ2-2; possibly TRBD2 for D (6 bases). The germline V and J ends were trimmed by 0 bases and 4 bases, with 9 bases remaining between them. Germline V gene lookup returns CDR1 SGHDN and CDR2 FVKESK. The CDR3 is made up of 15 amino acids. DNA for the CDR3: TGTGCCAGCAGCCAAGAAGTGGGGGGCACCGGGGAGCTGTTTTTT. It encodes CASSQEVGGTGELFF.

V usage is TRBV28 and J usage is TRBJ1-2, with 8 bases lining up with TRBD1. V trimming: 3 bases; J trimming: 10 bases; junction bases outside the gene matches: 10. The CDR3 consists of 14 residues. CDR1 MDHEN and CDR2 SYDVKM come from the germline V gene. The CDR3 coding sequence is TGTGCCAGCAGTTTTCCGGGACAGGCTAGGTTCTACACCTTC. Encoded protein: CASSFPGQARFYTF.

The gene calls are TRBV10-3 and TRBJ1-2; TRBD1 matches 10 bases. CDR3 size: 14 residues. Trimming at V came to 9 bases and at J to 2 bases, leaving 6 bases not matched to a gene. Germline V gene data show CDR1 as ENHRY and CDR2 as SYGVKD. The CDR3, as DNA: TGTGCCATGTCCCCGGGACAGGGGAACTATGGCTACACCTTC. Residues: CAMSPGQGNYGYTF.

Regarding this clone: The sample carries other DNA sequences with the same CDR3. The V call is TRBV6-6, the J call TRBJ1-1; unclear D gene. The germline CDR1 and CDR2 sequences are MNHNY and SVGAGI (reference sequence). V lost 7 bases and J lost 11, with 11 bases in between. This CDR3 region has 10 residues. CDR3 loop: CASMAERAFF. The CDR3, as DNA: TGTGCCAGCATGGCGGAGCGGGCTTTCTTT.

The chain carries TRBV19 and TRBJ1-1; D is uncertain. This CDR3 is 13 amino acids long. Germline CDR1 reads LNHDA; CDR2 reads SQIVND (reference sequence). Trimming removed 1 base from V and 4 bases from J, with 7 bases in between. CDR3: CASSIGGATEAFF. The CDR3 DNA reads TGTGCCAGTAGTATAGGTGGAGCCACTGAAGCTTTCTTT.

This chain connects TRBV28 to TRBJ1-6; D possibly corresponds to TRBD1 (5 bases). Germline assignment: CDR1 MDHEN and CDR2 SYDVKM. V was shortened by 5 bases and J by 6 bases, with 14 bases between the two germline ends. The CDR3 contains 15 residues. CDR3 nucleotides: TGTGCCAGCAGTAGGCATCAGGGTCTTAATTCACCCCTCCACTTT. Protein: CASSRHQGLNSPLHF.